A selection of T cell receptor beta chains follows, all from one sample in a study of blood T cells in healthy people across ages. MiXCR, run by TCRdb on the 5' RACE reads, gives a single entry per CDR3 protein. Here the sample spans approximately 800,000 distinct CDR3 sequences, about 42% being singletons. Sequencing was carried out using blood. The receptors shown here come from a man older than 75 in good health. The CDR3 runs from the conserved cysteine through the conserved F or W. The D gene is left open where the match is weak. Size is stated for part of the rows, as once, few or many counts, or as a class when the clone is expanded.

d_call: TRBD2
v_call: TRBV27
j_call: TRBJ2-7
clone_size: .
cdr3_aa: CASSLGSGALGSYEQYF
cdr3_nt: TGTGCCAGCAGTTTAGGTAGCGGGGCATTGGGGTCCTACGAGCAGTACTTC

d_call: .
v_call: TRBV3-1
j_call: TRBJ2-5
clone_size: .
cdr3_aa: CASTRWDTTQETQYF
cdr3_nt: TGTGCCAGCACCCGTTGGGACACCACTCAAGAGACCCAGTACTTC

d_call: TRBD2
v_call: TRBV6-1
j_call: TRBJ2-2
clone_size: few
cdr3_aa: CASNPGLSTGELFF
cdr3_nt: TGTGCCAGCAATCCGGGACTATCTACCGGGGAGCTGTTTTTT

d_call: .
v_call: TRBV6-5
j_call: TRBJ2-7
clone_size: .
cdr3_aa: CASSRTTRDSNYEQYF
cdr3_nt: TGTGCCAGCAGTCGTACTACGCGGGACAGCAACTACGAGCAGTACTTC

d_call: TRBD1
v_call: TRBV18
j_call: TRBJ1-1
clone_size: few
cdr3_aa: CASSRMMDRGNTEAFF
cdr3_nt: TGTGCCAGCTCACGAATGATGGACAGGGGAAACACTGAAGCTTTCTTT

d_call: TRBD1
v_call: TRBV6-2/TRBV6-3
j_call: TRBJ1-1
clone_size: .
cdr3_aa: CASSFLQGTFQGNTEAFF
cdr3_nt: TGTGCCAGCAGCTTCCTACAGGGGACGTTCCAAGGGAACACTGAAGCTTTCTTT

d_call: TRBD2
v_call: TRBV7-2
j_call: TRBJ2-7
clone_size: .
cdr3_aa: CASSVGTSGITVAYEQYF
cdr3_nt: TGTGCCAGCAGCGTCGGGACTAGCGGGATCACTGTAGCCTACGAGCAGTACTTC

d_call: TRBD1
v_call: TRBV7-2
j_call: TRBJ1-4
clone_size: few
cdr3_aa: CASSERTGGAEKLFF
cdr3_nt: TGTGCCAGCAGCGAACGGACAGGGGGGGCCGAAAAACTGTTTTTT

d_call: TRBD2
v_call: TRBV7-2
j_call: TRBJ2-1
clone_size: .
cdr3_aa: CASSSERDWGEQFF
cdr3_nt: TGTGCCAGCAGCTCCGAGCGGGATTGGGGGGAGCAGTTCTTC

d_call: .
v_call: TRBV5-4
j_call: TRBJ2-4
clone_size: .
cdr3_aa: CASSLGQVKNIQYF
cdr3_nt: TGTGCCAGCAGCTTAGGGCAGGTCAAAAACATTCAGTACTTC

d_call: .
v_call: TRBV21-1
j_call: TRBJ2-5
clone_size: .
cdr3_aa: CASSKLRRGETQYF
cdr3_nt: TGTGCCAGCAGCAAACTACGGAGAGGGGAGACCCAGTACTTC

d_call: .
v_call: TRBV6-6
j_call: TRBJ2-3
clone_size: few
cdr3_aa: CASSPVAFRTDTQYF
cdr3_nt: TGTGCCAGCAGCCCGGTGGCTTTTCGCACAGATACGCAGTATTTT

d_call: .
v_call: TRBV7-2
j_call: TRBJ2-3
clone_size: few
cdr3_aa: CASSFNRVRPDTQYF
cdr3_nt: TGTGCCAGCAGCTTTAACAGGGTGAGGCCAGATACGCAGTATTTT

d_call: TRBD2
v_call: TRBV20-1
j_call: TRBJ2-3
clone_size: once
cdr3_aa: CSARDGRASGTSDTQYF
cdr3_nt: TGCAGTGCTAGAGACGGGAGGGCTAGCGGGACCTCAGATACGCAGTATTTT

d_call: .
v_call: TRBV20-1
j_call: TRBJ2-4
clone_size: .
cdr3_aa: CSARPPRFSDIQYF
cdr3_nt: TGCAGTGCTCGGCCTCCTCGGTTCTCGGACATTCAGTACTTC

d_call: .
v_call: TRBV7-2
j_call: TRBJ2-5
clone_size: few
cdr3_aa: CASSLGLGRYQETQYF
cdr3_nt: TGTGCCAGCAGCTTGGGACTTGGGCGGTACCAAGAGACCCAGTACTTC

d_call: TRBD2
v_call: TRBV24-1
j_call: TRBJ2-3
clone_size: .
cdr3_aa: CATSDTTSGRGNTQYF
cdr3_nt: TGTGCCACCAGTGATACGACTAGCGGGAGAGGAAATACGCAGTATTTT

d_call: .
v_call: TRBV6-6
j_call: TRBJ2-5
clone_size: .
cdr3_aa: CASNNEVETQYF
cdr3_nt: TGTGCCAGCAACAACGAGGTGGAGACCCAGTACTTC

d_call: .
v_call: TRBV15
j_call: TRBJ2-3
clone_size: .
cdr3_aa: CATGRDTLADTQYF
cdr3_nt: TGTGCCACCGGCAGAGATACGTTAGCAGATACGCAGTATTTT

d_call: .
v_call: TRBV6-5
j_call: TRBJ2-1
clone_size: few
cdr3_aa: CASSPRGPEFDEQFF
cdr3_nt: TGTGCCAGCAGCCCCCGGGGGCCGGAATTCGATGAGCAGTTCTTC

d_call: TRBD2
v_call: TRBV3-1
j_call: TRBJ2-5
clone_size: few
cdr3_aa: CASSQDKIPGLVRETQYF
cdr3_nt: TGTGCCAGCAGCCAAGACAAAATCCCGGGACTAGTGAGAGAGACCCAGTACTTC

d_call: .
v_call: TRBV4-3
j_call: TRBJ2-1
clone_size: .
cdr3_aa: CASSYLEGETQFF
cdr3_nt: TGCGCCAGCTCCTACCTAGAAGGGGAGACCCAGTTCTTC

d_call: TRBD2
v_call: TRBV20-1
j_call: TRBJ2-5
clone_size: .
cdr3_aa: CSAGTSGGLRQETQYF
cdr3_nt: TGCAGTGCTGGGACTAGCGGGGGACTGAGGCAAGAGACCCAGTACTTC

d_call: .
v_call: TRBV20-1
j_call: TRBJ1-5
clone_size: few
cdr3_aa: CSAWDPRINQPQHF
cdr3_nt: TGCAGTGCCTGGGACCCTCGGATTAATCAGCCCCAGCATTTT

d_call: .
v_call: TRBV6-5
j_call: TRBJ1-6
clone_size: many
cdr3_aa: CASRGNRAGSPLHF
cdr3_nt: TGTGCCAGCAGGGGGAACAGGGCGGGTTCACCCCTCCACTTT

d_call: .
v_call: TRBV5-6
j_call: TRBJ1-5
clone_size: .
cdr3_aa: CASSTRTDYNQPQHF
cdr3_nt: TGTGCCAGCAGCACCCGGACAGACTACAATCAGCCCCAGCATTTT

d_call: TRBD1
v_call: TRBV7-9
j_call: TRBJ1-4
clone_size: once
cdr3_aa: CASSLGAGGLTNEKLFF
cdr3_nt: TGTGCCAGCAGCTTAGGGGCAGGGGGCTTGACTAATGAAAAACTGTTTTTT

d_call: TRBD2
v_call: TRBV7-8
j_call: TRBJ2-5
clone_size: few
cdr3_aa: CASSLVAGGGNQETQYF
cdr3_nt: TGTGCCAGCAGCTTAGTAGCGGGAGGGGGAAACCAAGAGACCCAGTACTTC

d_call: TRBD1
v_call: TRBV9
j_call: TRBJ2-3
clone_size: few
cdr3_aa: CASSVGTGGGGRTDTQYF
cdr3_nt: TGTGCCAGCAGCGTAGGGACAGGGGGCGGTGGTCGCACAGATACGCAGTATTTT

d_call: .
v_call: TRBV18
j_call: TRBJ1-1
clone_size: .
cdr3_aa: CASSPRGGRENTEAFF
cdr3_nt: TGTGCCAGCTCACCGCGGGGTGGCAGGGAGAACACTGAAGCTTTCTTT

d_call: TRBD2
v_call: TRBV3-1
j_call: TRBJ2-2
clone_size: .
cdr3_aa: CASSPTTSVVGELFF
cdr3_nt: TGTGCCAGCAGCCCCACGACTAGCGTGGTCGGGGAGCTGTTTTTT

d_call: .
v_call: TRBV6-2/TRBV6-3
j_call: TRBJ1-2
clone_size: .
cdr3_aa: CASKVQGSGYTF
cdr3_nt: TGTGCCAGCAAAGTCCAGGGAAGCGGCTACACCTTC

d_call: .
v_call: TRBV3-1
j_call: TRBJ2-7
clone_size: few
cdr3_aa: CASSQVHLGSYEQYF
cdr3_nt: TGTGCCAGCAGCCAAGTGCATTTGGGGTCCTACGAGCAGTACTTC

d_call: .
v_call: TRBV5-1
j_call: TRBJ2-3
clone_size: .
cdr3_aa: CASSRSTTGGTETQYF
cdr3_nt: TGCGCCAGCAGCCGTTCAACGACGGGAGGGACAGAGACGCAGTATTTT

d_call: TRBD1
v_call: TRBV6-2/TRBV6-3
j_call: TRBJ2-7
clone_size: .
cdr3_aa: CASRSPGQGRGSYEQYF
cdr3_nt: TGTGCCAGCAGATCCCCGGGACAGGGACGCGGGTCCTACGAGCAGTACTTC

d_call: TRBD2
v_call: TRBV7-2
j_call: TRBJ2-5
clone_size: .
cdr3_aa: CASSRPGTSVRQETQYF
cdr3_nt: TGTGCCAGCAGCCGTCCAGGGACTAGCGTGAGGCAAGAGACCCAGTACTTC

d_call: TRBD2
v_call: TRBV29-1
j_call: TRBJ2-3
clone_size: few
cdr3_aa: CSVEDRAGVDTQYF
cdr3_nt: TGCAGCGTTGAAGATCGGGCGGGAGTAGATACGCAGTATTTT

d_call: .
v_call: TRBV30
j_call: TRBJ2-3
clone_size: .
cdr3_aa: CAWSVGGNADTQYF
cdr3_nt: TGTGCCTGGAGTGTTGGCGGGAACGCAGATACGCAGTATTTT

d_call: .
v_call: TRBV11-3
j_call: TRBJ2-6
clone_size: .
cdr3_aa: CASSHERAEGANVLTF
cdr3_nt: TGTGCCAGCAGCCACGAGAGGGCGGAAGGGGCCAACGTCCTGACTTTC

d_call: .
v_call: TRBV20-1
j_call: TRBJ1-5
clone_size: .
cdr3_aa: CSASTALPLNQPQHF
cdr3_nt: TGCAGTGCTAGTACGGCCCTCCCGCTCAATCAGCCCCAGCATTTT

d_call: TRBD2
v_call: TRBV9
j_call: TRBJ2-5
clone_size: .
cdr3_aa: CASSLRASGYQETQYF
cdr3_nt: TGTGCCAGCAGCTTACGGGCTAGCGGTTACCAAGAGACCCAGTACTTC

d_call: .
v_call: TRBV27
j_call: TRBJ1-5
clone_size: once
cdr3_aa: CASSVVGAEQPQHF
cdr3_nt: TGTGCCAGCAGTGTAGTGGGGGCGGAGCAGCCCCAGCATTTT

d_call: TRBD2
v_call: TRBV27
j_call: TRBJ2-4
clone_size: .
cdr3_aa: CAGSFLAGDHRNIQYF
cdr3_nt: TGTGCCGGCAGTTTTCTAGCGGGGGACCATAGAAACATTCAGTACTTC

d_call: TRBD2
v_call: TRBV5-1
j_call: TRBJ2-3
clone_size: .
cdr3_aa: CASDQGGSGTDTQYF
cdr3_nt: TGCGCCAGCGATCAAGGCGGGAGCGGCACAGATACGCAGTATTTT

d_call: .
v_call: TRBV21-1
j_call: TRBJ1-3
clone_size: .
cdr3_aa: CASSKGGREIRNTIYF
cdr3_nt: TGTGCCAGCAGCAAAGGTGGCAGGGAGATACGAAACACCATATATTTT

d_call: .
v_call: TRBV20-1
j_call: TRBJ2-6
clone_size: few
cdr3_aa: CSARAVGSGANVLTF
cdr3_nt: TGCAGTGCTAGAGCGGTGGGCTCTGGGGCCAACGTCCTGACTTTC

d_call: .
v_call: TRBV7-9
j_call: TRBJ2-1
clone_size: .
cdr3_aa: CASSLGGNGSIDEQFF
cdr3_nt: TGTGCCAGCAGCTTAGGTGGTAACGGGAGTATCGATGAGCAGTTCTTC

d_call: .
v_call: TRBV20-1
j_call: TRBJ2-3
clone_size: few
cdr3_aa: CSAHKGDTQYF
cdr3_nt: TGCAGTGCTCATAAGGGAGATACGCAGTATTTT

d_call: .
v_call: TRBV20-1
j_call: TRBJ2-5
clone_size: many
cdr3_aa: CSARETELQETQYF
cdr3_nt: TGCAGTGCTAGAGAAACAGAGCTCCAAGAGACCCAGTACTTC

d_call: TRBD2
v_call: TRBV6-5
j_call: TRBJ2-5
clone_size: .
cdr3_aa: CASSYSGLAGGSYNEQYF
cdr3_nt: TGTGCCAGCAGTTACTCGGGGCTAGCGGGAGGCTCCTACAATGAGCAGTACTTC

d_call: TRBD2
v_call: TRBV20-1
j_call: TRBJ2-5
clone_size: .
cdr3_aa: CSALTGLAAGKTQYF
cdr3_nt: TGCAGTGCCCTGACAGGACTAGCGGCAGGGAAGACCCAGTACTTC

d_call: .
v_call: TRBV12-3/TRBV12-4
j_call: TRBJ2-5
clone_size: many
cdr3_aa: CASTKSGQETQYF
cdr3_nt: TGTGCCAGCACCAAGTCCGGGCAAGAGACCCAGTACTTC

d_call: TRBD2
v_call: TRBV12-3/TRBV12-4
j_call: TRBJ2-2
clone_size: .
cdr3_aa: CASIFAGEATGELFF
cdr3_nt: TGTGCCAGCATCTTCGCGGGAGAAGCCACCGGGGAGCTGTTTTTT

d_call: .
v_call: TRBV2
j_call: TRBJ2-5
clone_size: .
cdr3_aa: CASSVRQGGQETQYF
cdr3_nt: TGTGCCAGCAGTGTGCGACAGGGAGGGCAAGAGACCCAGTACTTC

d_call: .
v_call: TRBV28
j_call: TRBJ2-3
clone_size: few
cdr3_aa: CASSLLAGPKTGTQYF
cdr3_nt: TGTGCCAGCAGTTTATTGGCGGGTCCAAAGACGGGGACGCAGTATTTT

d_call: .
v_call: TRBV27
j_call: TRBJ2-3
clone_size: few
cdr3_aa: CASSFYWDTDTQYF
cdr3_nt: TGTGCCAGCAGTTTCTACTGGGACACAGATACGCAGTATTTT

d_call: .
v_call: TRBV6-6
j_call: TRBJ2-5
clone_size: .
cdr3_aa: CASSSWEQETQYF
cdr3_nt: TGTGCCAGCAGTTCGTGGGAGCAGGAGACCCAGTACTTC

d_call: TRBD2
v_call: TRBV2
j_call: TRBJ2-1
clone_size: few
cdr3_aa: CASRYLAGFNEQFF
cdr3_nt: TGTGCCAGCAGGTATCTAGCGGGTTTTAATGAGCAGTTCTTC

d_call: .
v_call: TRBV27
j_call: TRBJ1-1
clone_size: .
cdr3_aa: CASSVAGNTEAFF
cdr3_nt: TGTGCCAGCAGTGTAGCTGGGAACACTGAAGCTTTCTTT

d_call: .
v_call: TRBV7-2
j_call: TRBJ1-1
clone_size: .
cdr3_aa: CASSSYLDEAFF
cdr3_nt: TGTGCCAGCAGCTCCTATTTGGATGAAGCTTTCTTT